A single T cell receptor beta chain is shown here with its context. Germline trimming cut 0 bases from V and 1 base from J; bases unmatched to any gene: 1. This CDR3 has 16 amino acids. Germline assignment: CDR1 LGHNA and CDR2 YNFKEQ. The repertoire was sequenced with immunoSEQ multiplex PCR; TCRdb's copy has only in-frame clones and lacks some. This table has roughly 700,000 clones, 88% appearing once. This record belongs to a study of shared T cell receptors in the human thymus. These records were also assigned to another study, of human thymus T cells. That work contributes: Thymic TCR repertoires of unrelated people reportedly overlapped highly.

What was sequenced was thymocytes. V and J are TRBV4-2 and TRBJ2-1, with 9 bases aligning to TRBD2. This TCR derives from a boy younger than two with a congenital heart defect. CDR3 region: CASSQDLAGSYNEQFF. DNA for the CDR3: TGTGCCAGCAGCCAAGATCTAGCGGGGTCCTACAATGAGCAGTTCTTC.